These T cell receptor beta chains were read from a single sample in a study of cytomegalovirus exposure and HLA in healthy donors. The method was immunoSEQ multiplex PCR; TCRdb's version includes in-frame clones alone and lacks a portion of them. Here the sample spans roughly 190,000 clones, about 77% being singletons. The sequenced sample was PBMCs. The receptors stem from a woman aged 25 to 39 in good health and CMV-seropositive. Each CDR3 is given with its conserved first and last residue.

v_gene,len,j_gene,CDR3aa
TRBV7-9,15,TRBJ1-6,CASREESSYNSPLHF
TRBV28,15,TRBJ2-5,CASSRLRVGKETQYF
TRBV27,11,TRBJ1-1,CASSSGTKAFF
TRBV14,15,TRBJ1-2,CASSQVPGLNYGYTF
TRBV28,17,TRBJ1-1,CASSLTTGQGGRTEAFF
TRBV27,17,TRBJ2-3,CASSFLGLGGQSDTQYF
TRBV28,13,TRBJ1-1,CASIYGGGTEAFF
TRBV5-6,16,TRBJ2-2,CASSPDLGGATGELFF
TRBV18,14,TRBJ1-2,CASSPPGRYYGYTF
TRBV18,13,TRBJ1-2,CASSPEADYGYTF
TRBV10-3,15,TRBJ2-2,CAMKRDRGYSGELFF
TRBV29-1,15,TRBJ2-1,CSVGLRLATYNEQFF
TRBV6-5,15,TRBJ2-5,CASSYGASGGETQYF
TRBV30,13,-,CAWERTGRDEQYF
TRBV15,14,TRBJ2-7,CATSSGYGSYEQYF
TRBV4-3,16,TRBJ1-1,CASSQERGGGGTEAFF
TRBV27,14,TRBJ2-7,CASSSPDRAVEQYF
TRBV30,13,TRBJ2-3,CAWSTVSTDTQYF
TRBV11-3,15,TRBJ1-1,CASSLDSRMSSEAFF
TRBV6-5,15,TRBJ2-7,CASRPVRSHTYEQYF
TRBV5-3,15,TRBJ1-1,CARSSRSAMNTEAFF
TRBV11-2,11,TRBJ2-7,CASSFSIEQYF
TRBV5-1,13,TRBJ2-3,CASSLERPDTQYF
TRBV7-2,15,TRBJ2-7,CASSLQRGGSYEQYF
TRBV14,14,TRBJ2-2,CASRERGNTGELFF
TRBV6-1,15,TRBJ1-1,CASTSGQGLNTEAFF
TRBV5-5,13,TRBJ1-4,CASSLPSLDRLFF
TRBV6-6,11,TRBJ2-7,CASSSPPGLTF
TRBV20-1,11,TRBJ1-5,CSAAPGGPQHF
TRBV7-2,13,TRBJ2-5,CASSLERGETQYF
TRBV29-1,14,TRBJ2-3,CSVEPGQLTDTQYF
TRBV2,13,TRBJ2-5,CASSRGSQETQYF
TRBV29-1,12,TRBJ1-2,CSVEIENYGYTF
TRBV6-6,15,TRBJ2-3,CASTDRVRGTDTQYF
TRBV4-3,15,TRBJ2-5,CASSHLGAGEETQYF
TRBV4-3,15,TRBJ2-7,CASSQVTSGIYEQYF
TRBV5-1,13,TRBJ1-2,CASTSDNAYGYTF
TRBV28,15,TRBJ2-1,CASRLGTSSYNEQFF
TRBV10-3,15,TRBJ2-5,CAIRGQGAQRETQYF
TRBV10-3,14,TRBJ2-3,CAIRRGGRTDTQYF
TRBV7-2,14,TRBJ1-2,CAGGVPTGIYGYTF
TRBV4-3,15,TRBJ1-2,CASSQDLGRGDGYTF
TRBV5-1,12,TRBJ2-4,CASSFTGDIQYF
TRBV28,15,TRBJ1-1,CASSSWGGVGTEAFF
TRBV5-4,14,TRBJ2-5,CASSLGTGQETQYF